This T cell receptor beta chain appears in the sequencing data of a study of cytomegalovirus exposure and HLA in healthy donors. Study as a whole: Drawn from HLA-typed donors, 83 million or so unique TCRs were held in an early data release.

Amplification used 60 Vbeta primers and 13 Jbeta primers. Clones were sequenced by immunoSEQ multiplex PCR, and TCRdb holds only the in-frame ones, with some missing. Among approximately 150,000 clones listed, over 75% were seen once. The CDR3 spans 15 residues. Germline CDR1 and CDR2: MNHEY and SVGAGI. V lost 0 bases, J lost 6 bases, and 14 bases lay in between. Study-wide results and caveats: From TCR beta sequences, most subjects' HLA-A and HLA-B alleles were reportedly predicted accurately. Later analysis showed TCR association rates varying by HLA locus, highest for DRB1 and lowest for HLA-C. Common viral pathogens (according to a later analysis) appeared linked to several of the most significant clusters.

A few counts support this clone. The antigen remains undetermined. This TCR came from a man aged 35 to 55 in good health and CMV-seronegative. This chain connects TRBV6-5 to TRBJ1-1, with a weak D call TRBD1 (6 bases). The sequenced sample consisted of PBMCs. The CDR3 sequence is CASSYSTGQPSEAFF. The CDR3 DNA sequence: TGTGCCAGCAGTTACTCGACAGGACAGCCATCTGAAGCTTTCTTT.